This T cell receptor (beta chain) was sequenced in a study of human T cells and chemical hapten exposure. MiXCR, run by TCRdb on the RACE reads, gives a single entry per CDR3 protein. The sample contains some 70,000 distinct CDR3 sequences, approximately 11% of which appear only once. Time point reported: pre-sensitization, week 0. Treatment meaning: therapeutic diphenylcyclopropenone sensitization with weekly scalp DPC. A word on this clonotype: What it binds is not known.

The CDR3 runs to 15 residues. Germline V gives CDR1 SEHNR, CDR2 FQNEAQ (reference sequence). Trimming took 8 bases from V and 0 from J, leaving 13 bases between them. Study findings and constraints: Expanded TCRs clustered into significantly more large CDR3 similarity groups than controls, the analysis revealed. After DPC sensitization, TCRs above 1 in 1000 frequency showed no change. Every donor had alopecia, and their immune response may therefore differ from healthy people's.

Material: whole blood, obtained in connection with sensitization to the hapten diphenylcyclopropenone (DPC). The rearrangement joins TRBV7-9 to TRBJ2-2; D not certain. The receptor was isolated from a woman aged 45 to 65 with alopecia areata. Some clones in this sample may be carry-over from other donors' samples. The CDR3 is CASYPGNANTGELFF. In nucleotides, the CDR3 is TGTGCCAGCTACCCTGGGAACGCGAACACCGGGGAGCTGTTTTTT.